The present TCR beta chain was sequenced within a study of blood T cell repertoires in COVID-19. Turning to the study itself: The United States, Italy and Spain provided the acute and convalescent COVID-19 samples.

The table came from immunoSEQ multiplex PCR; TCRdb's copy has only in-frame clones and leaves some out. This sample has 89,000 or so clones; 90% to 95% occur once, and the top ten carry about 4.7%. V shed 1 base and J shed 4 bases, with 8 bases lying between them. CDR1 and CDR2 from the germline V gene are SGDLS and YYNGEE. CDR3 size: 13 residues. V usage is TRBV9 and J usage is TRBJ1-2; D remains unclear. This clonotype originated in a human donor with active COVID-19. The donor label of this sample is uncertain. What was sequenced was peripheral blood. The chain's CDR3 is CASSVQEFYGYTF. CDR3 DNA sequence: TGTGCCAGCAGCGTACAGGAATTCTATGGCTACACCTTC.